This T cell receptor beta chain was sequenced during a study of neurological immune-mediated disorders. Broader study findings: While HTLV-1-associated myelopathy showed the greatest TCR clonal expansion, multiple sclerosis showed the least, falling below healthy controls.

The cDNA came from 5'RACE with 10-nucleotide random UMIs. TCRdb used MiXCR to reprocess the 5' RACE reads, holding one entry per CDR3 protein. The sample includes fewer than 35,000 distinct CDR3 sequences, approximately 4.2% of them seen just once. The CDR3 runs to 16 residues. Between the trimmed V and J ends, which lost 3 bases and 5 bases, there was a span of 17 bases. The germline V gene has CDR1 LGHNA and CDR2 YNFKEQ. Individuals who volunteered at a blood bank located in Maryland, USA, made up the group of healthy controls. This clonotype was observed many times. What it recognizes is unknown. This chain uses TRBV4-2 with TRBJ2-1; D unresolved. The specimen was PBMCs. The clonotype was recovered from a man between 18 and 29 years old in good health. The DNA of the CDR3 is TGTGCCAGCAGCCAGGCACTACTCGCCAGTGACAATGAGCAGTTCTTC. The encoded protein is CASSQALLASDNEQFF.